The clone carrying this T cell receptor beta chain was seen many times. Germline V CDR1 and CDR2: ENHRY, SYGVKD. Trimming pared 10 bases from V and 3 bases from J, leaving 10 bases between. CDR3 length: 11 amino acids. This specimen belongs to a study of low-dose radiotherapy and immunotherapy resistance in tumors. Across the study: Cohort 1 was treated with 0.5 Gy per fraction at 2-week intervals, amounting to 6.5 Gy overall. Dosing of intravenous cyclophosphamide at 200 mg/m2 occurred every two weeks and took place one day prior to radiation and immunotherapy.

As for time point: before trial treatment. Donors received nivolumab, ipilimumab, aspirin, low-dose cyclophosphamide and low-dose radiotherapy. Covering alpha and beta chains, TRAV- and TRBV-specific primers were used for the first-strand cDNA. TCR amplification ran 15 to 25 PCR cycles using constant-region and V-primer adapter primers. TCRdb passed the reads through MiXCR, listing each CDR3 protein once. The repertoire includes about 64,000 distinct CDR3 sequences, more than 25% of them detected once, and 5.5% to 8% sits in the top ten. The V and J genes are TRBV10-3 and TRBJ2-7; tentative D call: TRBD1 (6 bases). Sequences were derived from PBMCs, sampled before treatment. The clonotype was recovered from a male donor with rectosigmoid adenocarcinoma. The CDR3 nucleotides read TGTGCCACCTTGGACAGCTACGAGCAGTACTTC. As protein: CATLDSYEQYF.